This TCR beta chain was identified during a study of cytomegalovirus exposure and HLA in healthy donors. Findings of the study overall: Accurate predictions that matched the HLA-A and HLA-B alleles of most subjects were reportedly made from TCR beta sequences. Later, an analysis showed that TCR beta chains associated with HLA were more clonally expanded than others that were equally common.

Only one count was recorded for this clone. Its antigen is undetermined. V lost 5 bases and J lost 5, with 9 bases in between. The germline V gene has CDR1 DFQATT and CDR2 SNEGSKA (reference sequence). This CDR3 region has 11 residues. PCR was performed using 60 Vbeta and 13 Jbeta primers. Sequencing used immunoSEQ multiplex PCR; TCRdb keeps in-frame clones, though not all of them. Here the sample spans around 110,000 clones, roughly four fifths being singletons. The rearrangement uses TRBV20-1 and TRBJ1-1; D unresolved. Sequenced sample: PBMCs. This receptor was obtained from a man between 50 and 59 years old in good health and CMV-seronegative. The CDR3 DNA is TGCAGTGCTCCCGGAGAAACTGAAGCTTTCTTT. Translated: CSAPGETEAFF.